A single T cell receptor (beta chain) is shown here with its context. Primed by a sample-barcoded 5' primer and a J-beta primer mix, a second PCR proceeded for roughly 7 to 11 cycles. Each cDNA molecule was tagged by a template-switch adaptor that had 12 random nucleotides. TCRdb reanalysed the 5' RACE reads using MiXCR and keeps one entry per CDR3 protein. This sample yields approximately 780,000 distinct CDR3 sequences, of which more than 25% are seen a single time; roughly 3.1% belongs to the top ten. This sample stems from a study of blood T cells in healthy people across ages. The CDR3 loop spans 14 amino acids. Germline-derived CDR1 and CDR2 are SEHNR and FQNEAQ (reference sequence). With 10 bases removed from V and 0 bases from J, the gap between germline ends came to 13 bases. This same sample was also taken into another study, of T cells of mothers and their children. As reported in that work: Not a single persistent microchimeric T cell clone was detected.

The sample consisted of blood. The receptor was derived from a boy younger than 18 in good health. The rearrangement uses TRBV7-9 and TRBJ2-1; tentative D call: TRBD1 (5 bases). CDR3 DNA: TGTGCCACCCTACGACAGAGCTCCTACAATGAGCAGTTCTTC. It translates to CATLRQSSYNEQFF.